This T cell receptor beta chain was recorded in a study of EBV T-cell therapy then PD-1 blockade in nasopharyngeal carcinoma. TCRdb's table, derived via immunoSEQ multiplex PCR, lists solely in-frame clones and lacks some. Of about 17,000 clones listed, approximately 80% were seen once; the top ten hold just under 30%. As concerns this clone: Its matching antigen is unknown.

Stated treatment: AdE1-LMPpoly-expanded autologous EBV-specific T-cell therapy followed by anti-PD-1 nivolumab. Sequenced material: CD8+ T cells from blood, taken at day 0 from a patient whose treatment included autologous EBV-specific T cells and nivolumab. This receptor was identified in a man aged 35-49 years with nasopharyngeal carcinoma.

The CDR3 DNA reads TGTGCCAGCAGCCCAGCGACAGGGTTCGGAAACACCATATATTTT. It encodes CASSPATGFGNTIYF. The chain uses TRBV7-9 and TRBJ1-3, with 7 nucleotides matching TRBD1. Unmatched junction bases numbered 8, after V lost 5 bases and J lost 4 bases. CDR3 size: 15 residues. Germline V gene lookup returns CDR1 SEHNR and CDR2 FQNEAQ (reference sequence).